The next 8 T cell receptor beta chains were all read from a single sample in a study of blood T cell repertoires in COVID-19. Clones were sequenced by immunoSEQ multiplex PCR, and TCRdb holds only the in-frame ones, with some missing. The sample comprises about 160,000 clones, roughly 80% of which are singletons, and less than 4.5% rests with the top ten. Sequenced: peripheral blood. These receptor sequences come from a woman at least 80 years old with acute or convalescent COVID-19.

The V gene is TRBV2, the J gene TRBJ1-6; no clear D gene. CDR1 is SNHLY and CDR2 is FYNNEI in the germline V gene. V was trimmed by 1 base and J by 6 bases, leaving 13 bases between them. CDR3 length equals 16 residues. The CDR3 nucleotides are TGTGCCAGCAGTGAAGAGTCAGGCCGTGGTAATTCACCCCTCCACTTT. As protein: CASSEESGRGNSPLHF.

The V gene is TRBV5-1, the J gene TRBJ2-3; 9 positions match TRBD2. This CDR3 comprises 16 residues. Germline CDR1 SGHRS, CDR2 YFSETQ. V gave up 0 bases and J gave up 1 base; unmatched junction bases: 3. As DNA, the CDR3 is TGCGCCAGCAGCTTGGGGGCTAGCGGGGGCACAGATACGCAGTATTTT. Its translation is CASSLGASGGTDTQYF.

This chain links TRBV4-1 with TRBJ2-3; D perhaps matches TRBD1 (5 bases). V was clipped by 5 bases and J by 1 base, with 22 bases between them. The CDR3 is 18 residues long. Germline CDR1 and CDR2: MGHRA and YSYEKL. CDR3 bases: TGCGCCAGCAGCTACGAGACCCCGGCCGGACACCGCACAGATACGCAGTATTTT. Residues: CASSYETPAGHRTDTQYF.

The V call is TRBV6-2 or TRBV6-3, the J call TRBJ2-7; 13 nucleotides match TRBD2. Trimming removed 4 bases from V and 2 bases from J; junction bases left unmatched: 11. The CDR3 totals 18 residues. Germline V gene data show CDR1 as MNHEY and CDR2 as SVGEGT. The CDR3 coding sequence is TGTGCCAGCAGTTCCGGGACTAGCGGGACCCCATACACCTACGAGCAGTACTTC. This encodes CASSSGTSGTPYTYEQYF.

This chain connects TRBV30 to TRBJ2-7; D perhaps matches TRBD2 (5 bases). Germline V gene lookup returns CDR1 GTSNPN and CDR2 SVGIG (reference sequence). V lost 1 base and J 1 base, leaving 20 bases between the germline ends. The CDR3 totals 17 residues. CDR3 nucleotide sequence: TGTGCCTGGAGTGCCTTTCTCCCCTTGGAGGAGTCCTACGAGCAGTACTTC. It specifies CAWSAFLPLEESYEQYF.

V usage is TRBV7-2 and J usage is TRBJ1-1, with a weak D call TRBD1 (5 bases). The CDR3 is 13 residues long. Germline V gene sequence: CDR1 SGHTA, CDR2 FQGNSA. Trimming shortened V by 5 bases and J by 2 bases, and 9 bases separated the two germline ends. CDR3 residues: CASSRDRNTEAFF. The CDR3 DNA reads TGTGCCAGCAGCCGCGACAGAAACACTGAAGCTTTCTTT.

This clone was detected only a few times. CDR3 in amino acids: CASGGAYTDTQYF. For the CDR3, the DNA is TGTGCCAGCGGGGGGGCCTACACAGATACGCAGTATTTT. V usage is TRBV2 and J usage is TRBJ2-3; D may be TRBD2 (7 bases). Deletions cut 8 bases from V and 2 bases from J, with 11 bases between. The length of the CDR3 is 13 residues. CDR1 is SNHLY, CDR2 FYNNEI, per germline.

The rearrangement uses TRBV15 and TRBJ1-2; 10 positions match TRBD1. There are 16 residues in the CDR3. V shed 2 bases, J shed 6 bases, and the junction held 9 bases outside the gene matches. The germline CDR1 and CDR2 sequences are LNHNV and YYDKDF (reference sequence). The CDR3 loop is CATSRRTGGKSDGYTF. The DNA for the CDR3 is TGTGCCACCAGCAGAAGGACAGGGGGTAAATCGGATGGCTACACCTTC.